These T cell receptor beta chains were read from a single sample in a study of long-term antiretroviral therapy in people with HIV. Repertoires were generated with immunoSEQ multiplex PCR, while TCRdb's copy carries only in-frame clones and drops some. The sample has tens of thousands of clones, roughly four fifths seen once. The sequenced sample was unsorted PBMCs, obtained 1 year after starting antiretroviral therapy. These receptors came from a man aged 18 to 29 with HIV. The CDR3 runs from the conserved cysteine through the conserved F or W. Each record gives: V gene, J gene, clone size, D gene, CDR3 protein, CDR3 DNA. D genes are given only for firm matches. A clone size is listed for some rows: how often the clone was seen (once, few, many), or a class if it is expanded.

V: TRBV7-2
J: TRBJ1-5
size: .
D: .
CDR3: CASSLRGQPQHF
DNA: TGTGCCAGCAGCTTGCGTGGCCAGCCCCAGCATTTT

V: TRBV5-6
J: TRBJ2-6
size: .
D: .
CDR3: CASSLQGSSGANVLTF
DNA: TGTGCCAGCAGCTTGCAGGGAAGCTCTGGGGCCAACGTCCTGACTTTC

V: TRBV9
J: TRBJ1-3
size: .
D: TRBD1
CDR3: CASSPIDRGQRNTIYF
DNA: TGTGCCAGCAGCCCTATTGACAGGGGGCAAAGAAACACCATATATTTT

V: TRBV5-5
J: TRBJ1-2
size: .
D: .
CDR3: CASSPRVGDEAF
DNA: TGTGCCAGCAGCCCAAGGGTCGGGGACGAAGCCTTC

V: TRBV7-2
J: TRBJ2-7
size: .
D: TRBD1
CDR3: CASSFRDRDYEQYF
DNA: TGTGCCAGCAGCTTCCGGGACAGGGACTACGAGCAGTACTTC

V: TRBV5-1
J: TRBJ1-2
size: .
D: .
CDR3: CASSFPPGDGYTF
DNA: TGCGCCAGCAGCTTCCCCCCGGGGGATGGCTACACCTTC

V: TRBV11-2
J: TRBJ2-1
size: .
D: TRBD2
CDR3: CASSFSGRAYNEQFF
DNA: TGTGCCAGCAGCTTCAGCGGGAGGGCCTACAATGAGCAGTTCTTC

V: TRBV27
J: TRBJ2-1
size: .
D: TRBD2
CDR3: CASSTAGGLVF
DNA: TGTGCCAGCAGTACGGCGGGAGGCTTAGTCTTC

V: TRBV28
J: TRBJ1-1
size: .
D: .
CDR3: CASSLMGAERTEAFF
DNA: TGTGCCAGCAGTCTCATGGGGGCGGAGAGAACTGAAGCTTTCTTT

V: TRBV25-1
J: TRBJ1-2
size: few
D: .
CDR3: CASLPDTGENYGYTF
DNA: TGTGCCAGCCTACCCGATACTGGGGAAAACTATGGCTACACCTTC

V: TRBV27
J: TRBJ2-5
size: .
D: TRBD2
CDR3: CASSPGGLAGYQETQYF
DNA: TGTGCCAGCAGTCCTGGAGGGCTAGCGGGATACCAAGAGACCCAGTACTTC

V: TRBV19
J: TRBJ1-1
size: .
D: .
CDR3: CASTPYWGRTEAFF
DNA: TGTGCCAGTACCCCATATTGGGGCAGGACTGAAGCTTTCTTT

V: TRBV27
J: TRBJ2-7
size: few
D: .
CDR3: CASSPWGVPSYEQYF
DNA: TGTGCCAGCAGTCCGTGGGGGGTTCCCTCCTACGAGCAGTACTTC

V: TRBV28
J: TRBJ1-1
size: few
D: .
CDR3: CASSYQNMNTEAFF
DNA: TGTGCCAGCAGTTACCAGAACATGAACACTGAAGCTTTCTTT

V: TRBV4-1
J: TRBJ2-7
size: .
D: .
CDR3: CASSQPQGGSHEQYF
DNA: TGCGCCAGCAGCCAACCCCAGGGAGGTTCCCACGAGCAGTACTTC

V: TRBV4-2
J: TRBJ2-3
size: .
D: .
CDR3: CASSQAIGLWSGDGSTDTQYF
DNA: TGTGCCAGCAGCCAAGCTATCGGGCTTTGGAGCGGAGACGGCAGCACAGATACGCAGTATTTT

V: TRBV14
J: TRBJ1-2
size: .
D: .
CDR3: CASSQELGATYGYTF
DNA: TGTGCCAGCAGCCAAGAACTAGGGGCCACATATGGCTACACCTTC

V: TRBV6-4
J: TRBJ2-2
size: .
D: .
CDR3: CASSKLRNTGELFF
DNA: TGTGCCAGCAGTAAACTAAGGAACACCGGGGAGCTGTTTTTT

V: TRBV9
J: TRBJ1-2
size: .
D: .
CDR3: CASSPRGHYGYTF
DNA: TGTGCCAGCAGCCCCAGGGGACACTATGGCTACACCTTC

V: TRBV7-9
J: TRBJ2-1
size: .
D: TRBD2
CDR3: CASRGGSGTAYNEQFF
DNA: TGTGCCAGCCGAGGGGGTAGCGGGACCGCCTACAATGAGCAGTTCTTC

V: TRBV5-6
J: TRBJ2-3
size: .
D: .
CDR3: CASSPGTSADTQYF
DNA: TGTGCCAGCAGCCCAGGGACCAGCGCAGATACGCAGTATTTT

V: TRBV27
J: TRBJ1-1
size: .
D: .
CDR3: CASSLSRAGNTEAFF
DNA: TGTGCCAGCAGTTTATCGAGGGCAGGGAACACTGAAGCTTTCTTT

V: TRBV28
J: TRBJ2-7
size: once
D: .
CDR3: CASTRPGEPYEQYF
DNA: TGTGCCAGCACCCGCCCCGGAGAGCCCTACGAGCAGTACTTC

V: TRBV5-6
J: TRBJ1-5
size: .
D: .
CDR3: CASSLGDQPQHF
DNA: TGTGCCAGCAGCTTGGGCGATCAGCCCCAGCATTTT

V: TRBV19
J: TRBJ2-1
size: .
D: TRBD1
CDR3: CASRDRGTNEQFF
DNA: TGTGCCAGTAGGGACAGGGGGACAAATGAGCAGTTCTTC

V: TRBV7-6
J: TRBJ2-7
size: .
D: TRBD1
CDR3: CASSLVPGDRDPYEQYF
DNA: TGTGCCAGCAGCTTAGTCCCCGGGGACAGGGACCCCTACGAGCAGTACTTC

V: TRBV19
J: TRBJ1-4
size: .
D: .
CDR3: CASSLNGATNEKLFF
DNA: TGTGCCAGTAGTCTAAACGGAGCAACTAATGAAAAACTGTTTTTT

V: TRBV9
J: TRBJ1-1
size: once
D: TRBD1
CDR3: CASSLRQGGEAFF
DNA: TGTGCCAGCAGCCTAAGACAGGGCGGTGAAGCTTTCTTT

V: TRBV6-4
J: TRBJ1-1
size: .
D: .
CDR3: CASSVLPGLGNTEAFF
DNA: TGTGCCAGCAGTGTGCTGCCGGGACTGGGGAACACTGAAGCTTTCTTT

V: TRBV29-1
J: TRBJ1-1
size: once
D: .
CDR3: CSVVKRNRGEAFF
DNA: TGCAGCGTTGTAAAAAGGAACCGGGGAGAGGCTTTCTTT

V: TRBV9
J: TRBJ2-7
size: once
D: .
CDR3: CASSATGTKSYEQYF
DNA: TGTGCCAGCAGCGCCACCGGGACAAAATCCTACGAGCAGTACTTC

V: TRBV5-6
J: TRBJ2-2
size: .
D: .
CDR3: CASSLDARGSDTGELFF
DNA: TGTGCCAGCAGCTTGGACGCGAGGGGATCGGACACCGGGGAGCTGTTTTTT

V: TRBV5-1
J: TRBJ2-6
size: .
D: TRBD1
CDR3: CASSPGQGTSSGANVLTF
DNA: TGCGCCAGCAGCCCGGGACAGGGGACAAGCTCTGGGGCCAACGTCCTGACTTTC

V: TRBV6-4
J: TRBJ2-1
size: .
D: TRBD2
CDR3: CASSDLAGALNEQFF
DNA: TGTGCCAGCAGTGATCTAGCGGGAGCTCTTAATGAGCAGTTCTTC

V: TRBV5-6
J: TRBJ2-1
size: .
D: TRBD2
CDR3: CASSWKGTSAYNEQFF
DNA: TGTGCCAGCAGCTGGAAGGGGACTAGCGCCTACAATGAGCAGTTCTTC

V: TRBV9
J: TRBJ1-1
size: .
D: .
CDR3: CASSVAAGTEAFF
DNA: TGTGCCAGCAGCGTAGCAGCAGGCACTGAAGCTTTCTTT

V: TRBV5-1
J: TRBJ2-7
size: .
D: TRBD1
CDR3: CASSLLPGQATYEQYF
DNA: TGCGCCAGCAGCTTATTACCGGGACAGGCAACCTACGAGCAGTACTTC

V: TRBV5-6
J: TRBJ2-7
size: .
D: .
CDR3: CASSLSSGAYEQYF
DNA: TGTGCCAGCAGCTTGTCCTCAGGAGCCTACGAGCAGTACTTC

V: TRBV12-5
J: TRBJ2-7
size: .
D: TRBD1
CDR3: CASGLARTGRPYEQYF
DNA: TGTGCTAGTGGTTTGGCCCGGACAGGGAGGCCCTACGAGCAGTACTTC

V: TRBV5-5
J: TRBJ2-7
size: .
D: TRBD2
CDR3: CASSSPGLAGEQYF
DNA: TGTGCCAGCAGCTCCCCGGGACTAGCGGGAGAGCAGTACTTC

V: TRBV7-8
J: TRBJ2-7
size: .
D: TRBD2
CDR3: CASSLGLAGLNYEQYF
DNA: TGTGCCAGCAGCTTGGGACTAGCGGGGTTGAATTACGAGCAGTACTTC